These 18 T cell receptor beta chains were sequenced from one sample in a study of T cell responses to AZD1222 COVID-19 vaccine. Using immunoSEQ multiplex PCR, the repertoire was profiled, and TCRdb retains in-frame clones only, with some absent. The sample yields about 130,000 clones, roughly nine tenths seen once. Sequenced here: peripheral blood, sampled on day 0 of AZD1222 vaccination. These receptors all come from an adult in good health.

The chain uses TRBV19 and TRBJ2-7, with TRBD2 identical over 13 bases. V was pared by 7 bases and J by 6 bases, with 9 bases of the junction left unmatched. CDR1 and CDR2 (germline): LNHDA, SQIVND (reference sequence). The CDR3 spans 15 residues. The CDR3 DNA sequence: TGTGCCAGTACCATGAGGACTAGCGGGAGAGGCGAGCAGTACTTC. Translated, it gives CASTMRTSGRGEQYF.

This chain links TRBV18 with TRBJ1-1; D remains unclear. The germline gives CDR1 KGHSH, CDR2 LQKENI. The V and J ends lost 5 bases and 6 bases respectively, with 22 bases between them. The CDR3 covers 16 residues. The CDR3 reads CASSTTLWGFRPEAFF. CDR3 sequence (DNA): TGTGCCAGCTCAACAACGCTTTGGGGTTTCCGTCCTGAAGCTTTCTTT. Supplemented by reference TRBV18 and TRBJ1-1, the full variable domain reads NAGVMQNPRHLVRRRGQEARLRCSPMKGHSHVYWYRQLPEEGLKFMVYLQKENIIDESGMPKERFSAEFPKEGPSILRIQQVVRGDSAAYFCASSTTLWGFRPEAFFGQGTRLTVV.

This chain links TRBV19 with TRBJ1-1; TRBD1 matches at 9 bases. The CDR3 is 14 amino acids. After removal of 3 bases from V and 8 bases from J, the junction contained 7 bases not matched to a gene. Germline V CDR1 and CDR2: LNHDA, SQIVND (reference sequence). The CDR3 DNA is TGTGCCAGTAGTATTTGGGGACAGGGCCTCGAAGCTTTCTTT. This translates into CASSIWGQGLEAFF.

The chain uses TRBV23-1 and TRBJ1-2; D perhaps matches TRBD1 (5 bases). TRBV23-1 is assigned to the ORF class and has an uncertain function. The length of the CDR3 is 19 residues. V lost 0 bases and J lost 2, with 22 bases in between. CDR3 protein: CASSQSGGWTVYRNYGYTF. In nucleotides, the CDR3 is TGCGCCAGCAGTCAATCCGGGGGTTGGACGGTTTATAGAAACTATGGCTACACCTTC.

The chain carries TRBV10-3 and TRBJ1-1; D not certain. The CDR3 consists of 15 residues. V lost 10 bases and J 4 bases, leaving 22 bases between the germline ends. The germline gives CDR1 ENHRY, CDR2 SYGVKD. The CDR3: CATMGRTGGLTEAFF. The CDR3 bases are TGTGCCACGATGGGCCGGACCGGCGGACTCACTGAAGCTTTCTTT.

The gene calls are TRBV29-1 and TRBJ1-2; D gene ambiguous. Germline CDR1 SQVTM, CDR2 ANQGSEA. The CDR3 runs to 12 residues. V lost 0 bases and J 7 bases, leaving 9 bases between the germline ends. The CDR3, as DNA: TGCAGCGTTGAAGATCCCGGTAGTGGCTACACCTTC. Its protein is CSVEDPGSGYTF.

The chain recombines TRBV2 with TRBJ1-4; perhaps TRBD1 as D (5 bases). This CDR3 spans 13 amino acids. Deletions cut 6 bases from V and 8 bases from J, with 13 bases between. CDR1 SNHLY and CDR2 FYNNEI come from the germline V gene. CDR3 sequence reads: CASRVFSGEKLFF. CDR3 nucleotide sequence: TGTGCCAGCAGAGTTTTTTCAGGGGAAAAACTGTTTTTT.

V gene TRBV19 combines with J gene TRBJ2-3; possibly TRBD1 for D (6 bases). Germline CDR1 and CDR2: LNHDA and SQIVND (reference sequence). CDR3 length: 18 amino acids. Trimming removed 4 bases from V and 0 bases from J, with 20 bases in between. The CDR3 region is CASSTKLHTGTSTDTQYF. The DNA of the CDR3 is TGTGCCAGTAGTACAAAACTGCATACAGGGACAAGCACAGATACGCAGTATTTT.

On this clone itself: Distinct nucleotide sequences in the sample also encode this CDR3. CDR3 amino acids: CASSFGGYNEQFF. The CDR3 region has the DNA TGTGCCAGCAGTTTCGGGGGATACAATGAGCAGTTCTTC. The chain recombines TRBV12-3 or TRBV12-4 with TRBJ2-1; perhaps TRBD2 as D (6 bases). V was shortened by 3 bases and J by 4 bases, with 7 bases between the two germline ends. The CDR3 sequence is 13 residues long.

This clone has just one count. The chain couples TRBV2 to TRBJ1-1; 7 bases fit TRBD1. Germline V gene sequence: CDR1 SNHLY, CDR2 FYNNEI. The CDR3 extends over 13 amino acids. J gave up 5 bases and V 6 bases, and 6 bases lay outside the gene matches. The CDR3 is CASRPDRETEAFF. For the CDR3, the DNA is TGTGCCAGCAGACCAGACAGGGAAACTGAAGCTTTCTTT. The whole variable domain, remainder taken from reference TRBV2 and TRBJ1-1, is EPEVTQTPSHQVTQMGQEVILRCVPISNHLYFYWYRQILGQKVEFLVSFYNNEISEKSEIFDDQFSVERPDGSNFTLKIRSTKLEDSAMYFCASRPDRETEAFFGQGTRLTVV.

The chain carries TRBV6-5 and TRBJ2-7, with D maybe TRBD1 (6 bases). Germline V lookup: CDR1 MNHEY, CDR2 SVGAGI. V was trimmed by 0 bases and J by 3 bases, leaving 15 bases between them. The CDR3 is 16 residues long. CDR3 coding DNA: TGTGCCAGCAGTTACTCGGAGGCGGAAGGGGGCTACGAGCAGTACTTC. Its translation is CASSYSEAEGGYEQYF.

CDR3 loop: CASSSVRGWNEQFF. The CDR3 nucleotides read TGTGCCAGCAGCTCCGTACGGGGGTGGAATGAGCAGTTCTTC. The chain uses TRBV11-2 and TRBJ2-1; tentatively, D is TRBD2 (6 bases). V was pared by 4 bases and J by 7 bases, with 14 bases between. Germline values: CDR1 SGHAT, CDR2 FQNNGV. There are 14 residues in the CDR3.

The rearrangement links TRBV15 to TRBJ2-4; D unclear. The CDR3 has 15 residues. Germline assignment: CDR1 LNHNV and CDR2 YYDKDF (reference sequence). V shed 5 bases and J shed 4 bases, with 15 bases lying between them. CDR3 coding DNA: TGTGCCACCAGCCCCGAACGGTCATTGAAAAACATTCAGTACTTC. Translating gives CATSPERSLKNIQYF. The entire variable domain, with the rest obtained from reference TRBV15 and TRBJ2-4, is as follows: DAMVIQNPRYQVTQFGKPVTLSCSQTLNHNVMYWYQQKSSQAPKLLFHYYDKDFNNEADTPDNFQSRRPNTSFCFLDIRSPGLGDTAMYLCATSPERSLKNIQYFGAGTRLSVL.

This clone was seen a few times. V gene TRBV7-2 combines with J gene TRBJ1-2; D ambiguous. V lost 0 bases, J lost 3 bases, and 11 bases lay in between. Germline CDR1 is SGHTA and CDR2 is FQGNSA. This CDR3 is built from 15 residues. The DNA for the CDR3 is TGTGCCAGCAGCTTAGCGCGCCAGCCCCACTATGGCTACACCTTC. Its protein is CASSLARQPHYGYTF. The complete variable domain, with remaining parts taken from reference TRBV7-2 and TRBJ1-2, reads GAGVSQSPSNKVTEKGKDVELRCDPISGHTALYWYRQSLGQGLEFLIYFQGNSAPDKSGLPSDRFSAERTGGSVSTLTIQRTQQEDSAVYLCASSLARQPHYGYTFGSGTRLTVV.

The V gene is TRBV7-6, the J gene TRBJ1-2; 8 positions match TRBD1. Per the germline V gene, CDR1 is SGHVS and CDR2 is FNYEAQ. This CDR3 is built from 15 residues. The ends lost 0 bases at V and 5 bases at J; junction bases unmatched: 5. The CDR3 DNA is TGTGCCAGCAGCTTAGCGTCAGGGGGCTTTTATGGCTACACCTTC. Translation gives CASSLASGGFYGYTF.

The V and J genes are TRBV29-1 and TRBJ1-1; possibly TRBD1 for D (5 bases). This CDR3 is 13 amino acids long. V dropped 2 bases and J dropped 4 bases, with 11 bases sitting between them. Per the germline V gene, CDR1 is SQVTM and CDR2 is ANQGSEA. CDR3 protein: CSVEQGGTTEAFF. The CDR3 coding sequence is TGCAGCGTTGAACAGGGAGGGACCACTGAAGCTTTCTTT. Variable domain in full (rest from reference TRBV29-1 and TRBJ1-1): SAVISQKPSRDICQRGTSLTIQCQVDSQVTMMFWYRQQPGQSLTLIATANQGSEATYESGFVIDKFPISRPNLTFSTLTVSNMSPEDSSIYLCSVEQGGTTEAFFGQGTRLTVV.

This clone was detected only once. The chain links TRBV10-3 to TRBJ1-4; D is ambiguous. CDR3 size: 15 residues. The V end lost 4 bases, the J end lost 1 base, and 10 bases lay between the germline ends. CDR1 ENHRY and CDR2 SYGVKD come from the germline V gene. The CDR3 spells CAISVRTGTNEKLFF. CDR3 sequence (DNA): TGTGCCATCAGTGTGCGTACGGGAACTAATGAAAAACTGTTTTTT.

V and J are TRBV7-6 and TRBJ1-4; unclear D gene. From germline, CDR1 is SGHVS and CDR2 FNYEAQ. V was shortened by 1 base and J by 4 bases, with 13 bases between the two germline ends. This CDR3 comprises 16 residues. CDR3: CASSLGSRLGNEKLFF. The DNA of the CDR3 is TGTGCCAGCAGCTTAGGCAGCCGGCTCGGTAATGAAAAACTGTTTTTT.